This is a list of T cell receptor beta chains from one sample in a study of blood T cell repertoires in COVID-19. Measured with immunoSEQ multiplex PCR; TCRdb has only the in-frame clones, and not every one. The sample records some 85,000 clones, approximately 80% being singletons. The sequenced sample was peripheral blood. These receptor sequences come from a human donor in a cohort sampled during active COVID-19. CDR3s leave out the opening cysteine and the closing phenylalanine or tryptophan.

V gene	CDR3 protein
TRBV6-5	ASIVGPRNQPQH
TRBV20-1	SASRSGAYNEQF
TRBV18	ASSPGLAYEQY
TRBV19	ASRFGPTGGNTEAF
TRBV7-2	ASSLALVSYEQY
TRBV7-3	ASSLRVRQEDNEQF
TRBV30	AWPGQGAWETQY
TRBV19	AREGETQY
TRBV15	ATSRDGSGRGGNEQF
TRBV24-1	ATSDSVQPQH
TRBV12-5	ASGLLDTQY
TRBV6-2/TRBV6-3	ASSYQFPSNQPQH
TRBV7-9	ASSLVGAETQY
TRBV21-1	ASSKGRENQETQY
TRBV5-1	ASSFTIAGPVDEQF
TRBV2	ASRRWTSGRGLETQY
TRBV12-3/TRBV12-4	ASGGDYEQF
TRBV29-1	SVEDYGEQF
TRBV5-1	ASSPTSGNTGELF
TRBV4-2	ASRQLAGGVSEQY
TRBV7-6	ASSQGGTGDTGELF
TRBV28	ASTPGGVISYNEQF
TRBV7-2	ASSSIRKNTEAF
TRBV5-4	ASSLFADTQY
TRBV9	ASSVGPSSSYNSPLH
TRBV30	AWSGDKANYGYT
TRBV19	ASSSPRAGGHTGELF
TRBV7-6	ASSQGLDNEQF
TRBV27	ASSLGQGRGYT
TRBV28	ASTNRNQPQH
TRBV28	ASSLSRGNTEAF
TRBV4-3	ASSLSGATATNEKLF
TRBV3-1/TRBV3-2	ASSRGTGGDTSYEQY
TRBV18	ASSPRFTGSYNEQF
TRBV9	ASSVEGQPNTEAF
TRBV27	ASSLWATGADTEAF
TRBV3-1/TRBV3-2	ASRGTKNYGYT
TRBV19	ATRRTRSYEQY
TRBV7-6	ASSLARQGYEQY
TRBV14	ASLPGRKETQY
TRBV18	ASSPGTGYTDTQY
TRBV28	ASSLGTSGSYEQY
TRBV7-9	ASSEGTPGGGGELF